The 24 T cell receptor beta chains given below trace back to one sample, sequenced in a study of T cells expressing NK-cell markers. Reanalyzing the 5' RACE reads, TCRdb keeps one entry per CDR3 protein, without DNA. The table lists a few hundred thousand distinct CDR3 sequences. Material for sequencing was blood T cells: a sorted CD56 or NKG2C T cell subset, CD4+ or CD8+ T cells, or bulk PBMC T cells (not recorded which). These receptors all stem from a man aged 18 to 30 in good health.

This chain uses TRBV3-1 with TRBJ1-4; the D gene TCRdb calls, TRBD1, cannot be checked with no DNA. The CDR3 runs to 15 residues. Germline CDR1 and CDR2: LGHDT and YNNKEL (reference sequence). This chain's CDR3 is CASSQGTGPNEKLFF.

V usage is TRBV12-3 or TRBV12-4 and J usage is TRBJ2-3. CDR3 length: 11 residues. The CDR3 spells CASSLAASTYF.

This rearrangement joins TRBV4-1 to TRBJ1-3. Looked up from germline, CDR1 is MGHRA and CDR2 is YSYEKL. The CDR3 has 15 residues. CDR3 in amino acids: CASSQLGLIMNTIYF.

The chain combines TRBV7-8 with TRBJ1-3; TCRdb's D gene call, TRBD1, goes unchecked for lack of DNA. This CDR3 region has 18 residues. CDR1 is SGHVS, CDR2 FQNEAQ, per germline. The CDR3: CASSFYRGPASSGNTIYF.

The genes are TRBV29-1 and TRBJ2-1; the TRBD2 assignment by TCRdb is unverifiable without DNA. Germline CDR1 and CDR2: SQVTM and ANQGSEA. This CDR3 has 14 residues. CDR3 loop: CSVLPLAAYNEQFF.

The chain uses TRBV7-8 and TRBJ1-2; the D call of TRBD1 rests on TCRdb alone, since no DNA is present to check it. This CDR3 contains 18 residues. Per the germline V gene, CDR1 is SGHVS and CDR2 is FQNEAQ. The CDR3 protein is CASSSLNHGQDGILGYTF.

The chain carries TRBV2 and TRBJ2-3; the TCRdb D gene call, TRBD2, has no DNA to confirm it. CDR1 and CDR2 from the germline V gene are SNHLY and FYNNEI. The CDR3 totals 15 residues. CDR3 sequence reads: CASSQLAGGTDTQYF.

V gene TRBV20-1 combines with J gene TRBJ2-1; TCRdb's D call of TRBD2 is untestable without DNA. The CDR3 is 14 amino acids. CDR1 DFQATT and CDR2 SNEGSKA come from the germline V gene (reference sequence). CDR3 residues: CSAKGLAGHNEQFF.

The chain combines TRBV19 with TRBJ2-2; TCRdb indicates TRBD1, and absent DNA this call remains unverified. Germline CDR1 reads LNHDA; CDR2 reads SQIVND (reference sequence). The CDR3 sequence is 15 residues long. The CDR3 loop is CASFPGTGGTGELFF.

This rearrangement joins TRBV5-1 to TRBJ2-3; the TCRdb D gene call, TRBD2, has no DNA to confirm it. Germline assignment: CDR1 SGHRS and CDR2 YFSETQ. The CDR3 contains 18 residues. The CDR3 spells CASSLAPGLAGSTDTQYF.

This sequence joins TRBV20-1 and TRBJ2-6; the D call from TCRdb, TRBD1, cannot be confirmed without DNA. The CDR3 runs 16 residues. CDR1 is DFQATT, CDR2 SNEGSKA, per germline (reference sequence). CDR3 loop: CSALSERGSGANVLTF.

The CDR3: CSALGIAVRTDTQYF. The chain joins TRBV20-1 to TRBJ2-3; TCRdb's D gene call, TRBD2, goes unchecked for lack of DNA. CDR1 DFQATT and CDR2 SNEGSKA come from the germline V gene (reference sequence). The CDR3 is 15 amino acids.

The chain employs TRBV10-1 and TRBJ2-5; TCRdb names TRBD2, which stays unverified in the absence of DNA. Germline CDR1 is WNHNN and CDR2 is SYGVQD (reference sequence). The CDR3 is 16 amino acids. CDR3 sequence reads: CASSESLAGSQETQYF.

This chain's CDR3 is CASSIPGGASGELFF. V usage is TRBV19 and J usage is TRBJ2-2; the D gene TCRdb calls, TRBD1, cannot be checked with no DNA. Germline CDR1 LNHDA, CDR2 SQIVND (reference sequence). This CDR3 spans 15 amino acids.

The chain employs TRBV6-2 or TRBV6-3 and TRBJ2-7; TCRdb selects TRBD1, and the lack of DNA leaves this call unchecked. The CDR3 extends over 16 amino acids. Germline CDR1 reads MNHEY; CDR2 reads SVGEGT. The CDR3 spells CASSYIGPGVLGEQYF.

The chain combines TRBV6-2 or TRBV6-3 with TRBJ2-1; TCRdb outputs TRBD1, but without DNA this stays unchecked. The germline V gene encodes CDR1 MNHEY and CDR2 SVGEGT. The CDR3 is 14 residues long. This chain's CDR3 is CASTLTAPGGEQFF.

The genes are TRBV4-3 and TRBJ2-1. CDR1 is LGHNA, CDR2 YSLEER, per germline. This CDR3 is built from 13 residues. The chain's CDR3 is CASSQMKKTEQFF.

The V call is TRBV24-1, the J call TRBJ2-1; TCRdb names TRBD1, which stays unverified in the absence of DNA. Germline CDR1 is KGHDR and CDR2 is SFDVKD. This CDR3 has 16 amino acids. The CDR3 spells CATSGIRGQGGNEQFF.

V gene TRBV5-6 combines with J gene TRBJ2-1; TCRdb calls TRBD2, which cannot be checked without DNA. CDR1 is SGHDT and CDR2 is YYEEEE in the germline V gene. The CDR3 is 13 amino acids. The CDR3 spells CASSLRQGGEQFF.

The rearrangement joins TRBV5-5 to TRBJ1-5; TCRdb lists TRBD1, though no DNA is available to test this call. The CDR3 is 15 residues long. Germline V gene lookup returns CDR1 SGHKS and CDR2 YYEKEE (reference sequence). The CDR3 protein is CASSPSGTGNQPQHF.

The chain is built from TRBV19 and TRBJ2-3; TCRdb calls TRBD2, which cannot be checked without DNA. CDR3 length equals 15 residues. CDR1 is LNHDA, CDR2 SQIVND, per germline (reference sequence). CDR3 amino acids: CASSLGWANTDTQYF.

The V gene is TRBV7-9, the J gene TRBJ2-7. CDR1 is SEHNR and CDR2 is FQNEAQ in the germline V gene (reference sequence). The CDR3 consists of 13 residues. The CDR3 sequence is CASSLATQYEQYF.

The chain links TRBV12-3 or TRBV12-4 to TRBJ1-3. The CDR3 consists of 14 residues. The CDR3 sequence is CASSDLGLGNTIYF.

The chain has TRBV20-1 and TRBJ1-6; TCRdb's assignment of TRBD1 cannot be checked, as there is no DNA. CDR3 length: 13 amino acids. The germline CDR1 and CDR2 sequences are DFQATT and SNEGSKA (reference sequence). CDR3 region: CSATRDRTSVIHF.